Sequencing of this T cell receptor beta chain was carried out in a study of STAT3 mutations in large granular lymphocyte leukemia. Libraries were prepared by immunoSEQ multiplex PCR; TCRdb keeps only in-frame clonotypes and omits some of them. Among roughly 10,000 clones, approximately 90% were seen once, and the ten largest hold roughly 37%. Of note for this clone: Its target is not known.

The V gene's germline CDR1 is SEHNR and CDR2 FQNEAQ (reference sequence). This CDR3 region has 15 residues. V lost 5 bases and J lost 7, with 21 bases in between. Broader study findings: In about 30% of the 18 patients, new TCR clonotypes emerged after therapy. Every T-cell large granular lymphocyte leukemia patient had at least one immunodominant TCR beta clonotype. Some patients had dominant TCR clones larger than their STAT3 mutant burden. Differing intervals and regimens complicate linking therapy response to clone burden.

Sequenced: peripheral blood mononuclear cells. J is TRBJ2-7 and V is TRBV7-9; D is perhaps TRBD2 (6 bases). The receptor's source is a man in his fifties or sixties with T-cell large granular lymphocyte leukemia. Some clones in this sample may be carry-over from other donors' samples. The CDR3 bases are TGTGCCAGCAGCCAAAAGGTAGCGGCCCTCGGGGAGCAGTACTTC. Protein product: CASSQKVAALGEQYF.